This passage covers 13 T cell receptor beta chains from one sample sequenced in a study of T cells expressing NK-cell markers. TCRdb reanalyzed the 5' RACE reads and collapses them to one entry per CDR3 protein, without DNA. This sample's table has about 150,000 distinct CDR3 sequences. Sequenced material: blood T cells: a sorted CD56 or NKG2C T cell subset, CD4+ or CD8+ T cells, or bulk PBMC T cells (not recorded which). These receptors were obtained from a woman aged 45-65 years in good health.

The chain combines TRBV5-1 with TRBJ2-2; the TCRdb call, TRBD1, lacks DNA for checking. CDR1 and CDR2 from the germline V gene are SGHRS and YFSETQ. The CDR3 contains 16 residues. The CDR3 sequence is CASSFREASNTGELFF. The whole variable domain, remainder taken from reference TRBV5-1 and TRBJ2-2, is KAGVTQTPRYLIKTRGQQVTLSCSPISGHRSVSWYQQTPGQGLQFLFEYFSETQRNKGNFPGRFSGRQFSNSRSEMNVSTLELGDSALYLCASSFREASNTGELFFGEGSRLTVL.

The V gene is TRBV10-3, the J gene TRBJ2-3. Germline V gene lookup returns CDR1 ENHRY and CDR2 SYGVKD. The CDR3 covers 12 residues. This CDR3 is CAINSPEDTQYF.

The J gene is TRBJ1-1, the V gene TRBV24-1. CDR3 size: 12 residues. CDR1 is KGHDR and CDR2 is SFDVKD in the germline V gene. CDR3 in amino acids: CATSDLRSEAFF.

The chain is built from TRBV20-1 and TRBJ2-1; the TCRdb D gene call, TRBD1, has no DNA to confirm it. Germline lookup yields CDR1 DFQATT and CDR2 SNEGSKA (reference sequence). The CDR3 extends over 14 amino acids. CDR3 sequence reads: CSASSGQSYNEQFF.

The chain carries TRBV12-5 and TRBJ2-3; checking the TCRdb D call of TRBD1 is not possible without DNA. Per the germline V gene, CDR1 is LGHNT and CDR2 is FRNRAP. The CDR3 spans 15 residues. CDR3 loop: CASGQSSAGTDTQYF. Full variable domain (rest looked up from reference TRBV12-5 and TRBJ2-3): DARVTQTPRHKVTEMGQEVTMRCQPILGHNTVFWYRQTMMQGLELLAYFRNRAPLDDSGMPKDRFSAEMPDATLATLKIQPSEPRDSAVYFCASGQSSAGTDTQYFGPGTRLTVL.

CDR3 residues: CASSLRQGDYNEQFF. This sequence joins TRBV13 and TRBJ2-1; TCRdb selects TRBD1, and the lack of DNA leaves this call unchecked. The germline CDR1 and CDR2 sequences are PRHDT and FYEKMQ (reference sequence). The CDR3 spans 15 residues. The variable domain in full, completed from reference TRBV13 and TRBJ2-1, reads AAGVIQSPRHLIKEKRETATLKCYPIPRHDTVYWYQQGPGQDPQFLISFYEKMQSDKGSIPDRFSAQQFSDYHSELNMSSLELGDSALYFCASSLRQGDYNEQFFGPGTRLTVL.

CDR3 protein: CASSFFLAGPPDTQYF. The chain uses TRBV11-2 and TRBJ2-3; TCRdb reports TRBD2, a call that lacks DNA to check it against. CDR3 length: 16 amino acids. CDR1 and CDR2 from the germline V gene are SGHAT and FQNNGV.

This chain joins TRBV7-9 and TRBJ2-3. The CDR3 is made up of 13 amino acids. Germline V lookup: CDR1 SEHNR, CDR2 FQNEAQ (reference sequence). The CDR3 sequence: CASSSLDTDTQYF.

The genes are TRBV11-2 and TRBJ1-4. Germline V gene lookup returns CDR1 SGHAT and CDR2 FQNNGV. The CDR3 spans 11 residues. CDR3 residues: CASSLKEKLFF. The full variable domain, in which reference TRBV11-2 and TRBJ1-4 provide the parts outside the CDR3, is EAGVAQSPRYKIIEKRQSVAFWCNPISGHATLYWYQQILGQGPKLLIQFQNNGVVDDSQLPKDRFSAERLKGVDSTLKIQPAKLEDSAVYLCASSLKEKLFFGSGTQLSVL.

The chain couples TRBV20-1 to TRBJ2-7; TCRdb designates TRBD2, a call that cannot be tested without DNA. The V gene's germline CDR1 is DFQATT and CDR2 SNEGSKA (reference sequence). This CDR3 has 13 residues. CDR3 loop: CSARMSGAYEQYF.

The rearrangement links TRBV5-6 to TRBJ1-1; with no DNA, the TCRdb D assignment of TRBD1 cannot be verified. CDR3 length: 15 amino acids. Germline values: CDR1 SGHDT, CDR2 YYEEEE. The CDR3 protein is CASSLSPGQGAEAFF.

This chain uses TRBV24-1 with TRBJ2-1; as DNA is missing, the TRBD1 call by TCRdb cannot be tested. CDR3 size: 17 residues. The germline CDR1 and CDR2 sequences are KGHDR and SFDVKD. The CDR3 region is CATSSSRGTSAYNEQFF.

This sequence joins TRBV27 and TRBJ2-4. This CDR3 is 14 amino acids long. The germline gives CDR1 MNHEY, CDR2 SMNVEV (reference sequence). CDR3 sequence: CASSPGFYENIQYF.